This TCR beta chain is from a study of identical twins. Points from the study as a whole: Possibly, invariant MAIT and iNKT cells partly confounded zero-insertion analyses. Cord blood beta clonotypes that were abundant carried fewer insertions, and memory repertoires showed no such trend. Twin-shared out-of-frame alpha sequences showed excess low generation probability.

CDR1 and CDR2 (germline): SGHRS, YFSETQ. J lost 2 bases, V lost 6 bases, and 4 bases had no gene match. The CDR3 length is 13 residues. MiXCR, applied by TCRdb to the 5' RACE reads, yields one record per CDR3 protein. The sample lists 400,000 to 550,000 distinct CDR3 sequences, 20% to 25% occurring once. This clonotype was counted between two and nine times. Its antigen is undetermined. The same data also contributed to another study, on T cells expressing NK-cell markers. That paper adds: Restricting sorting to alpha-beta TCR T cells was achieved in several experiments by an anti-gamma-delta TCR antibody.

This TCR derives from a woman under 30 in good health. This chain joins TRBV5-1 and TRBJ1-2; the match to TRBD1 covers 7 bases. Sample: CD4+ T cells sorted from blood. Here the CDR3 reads CASTTGRNYGYTF. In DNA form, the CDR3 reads TGCGCCAGCACGACAGGGAGGAACTATGGCTACACCTTC. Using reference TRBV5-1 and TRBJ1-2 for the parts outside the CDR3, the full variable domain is KAGVTQTPRYLIKTRGQQVTLSCSPISGHRSVSWYQQTPGQGLQFLFEYFSETQRNKGNFPGRFSGRQFSNSRSEMNVSTLELGDSALYLCASTTGRNYGYTFGSGTRLTVV.